These 27 T cell receptor beta chains came from one sample sequenced in a study of siplizumab effects on memory and regulatory T cells. Method: immunoSEQ multiplex PCR; TCRdb's copy keeps in-frame clones and lacks some. The profile shows about 100,000 clones, 75% to 95% of them singletons. Sequencing was performed on CD4+ T cells sorted from blood. Receptor source: a human donor in good health. Some clones in this sample may be carry-over from other donors' samples.

The V call is TRBV19, the J call TRBJ1-3; 9 positions match TRBD1. The germline gives CDR1 LNHDA, CDR2 SQIVND (reference sequence). This CDR3 contains 16 residues. Trimming removed 3 bases from V and 1 base from J; junction bases left unmatched: 4. CDR3 DNA: TGTGCCAGTAGTATGGGGACAGGGCAGTCTGGAAACACCATATATTTT. Its protein product is CASSMGTGQSGNTIYF.

The chain combines TRBV10-1 with TRBJ1-5, with 7 bases fitting TRBD1. The CDR3 consists of 16 residues. CDR1 WNHNN and CDR2 SYGVQD come from the germline V gene (reference sequence). V dropped 0 bases and J dropped 7; count of bases not matched to a gene: 9. CDR3 region: CASSESRTGVGQPQHF. CDR3 DNA sequence: TGCGCCAGCAGTGAGTCCAGAACAGGGGTTGGACAGCCCCAGCATTTT.

The chain joins TRBV5-1 to TRBJ2-3; 11 bases fit TRBD2. Unmatched junction bases numbered 9, after V lost 4 bases and J lost 5 bases. Per the germline V gene, CDR1 is SGHRS and CDR2 is YFSETQ. This CDR3 is 16 amino acids long. CDR3: CASSLTSGSKGDTQYF. The CDR3 DNA reads as TGCGCCAGCAGCCTTACTAGCGGGAGCAAGGGAGATACGCAGTATTTT. Full variable domain (rest looked up from reference TRBV5-1 and TRBJ2-3): KAGVTQTPRYLIKTRGQQVTLSCSPISGHRSVSWYQQTPGQGLQFLFEYFSETQRNKGNFPGRFSGRQFSNSRSEMNVSTLELGDSALYLCASSLTSGSKGDTQYFGPGTRLTVL.

The J gene is TRBJ1-4, the V gene TRBV5-1; 7 bases align to TRBD1. The junction had 5 bases not matched to a gene; V was cut back by 0 bases and J by 0 bases. Germline V gene sequence: CDR1 SGHRS, CDR2 YFSETQ. The CDR3 spans 17 residues. The DNA for the CDR3 is TGCGCCAGCAGCTTGGAAGGGGGCCCCGCAACTAATGAAAAACTGTTTTTT. It is translated as CASSLEGGPATNEKLFF.

This sequence joins TRBV7-9 and TRBJ1-2; 7 bases are a match to TRBD1. J gave up 0 bases and V 5 bases, and 9 bases lay outside the gene matches. The germline V gene has CDR1 SEHNR and CDR2 FQNEAQ (reference sequence). This CDR3 is 16 amino acids long. CDR3 in DNA: TGTGCCAGCAGCCTCCGGGACAGACGTTCTAACTATGGCTACACCTTC. It codes for CASSLRDRRSNYGYTF.

Concerning this clone itself: The germline gene is not matched at one end of the junction; a read error may be the cause. This rearrangement joins TRBV5-1 to TRBJ2-2; D unresolved. CDR1 is SGHRS, CDR2 YFSETQ, per germline. The CDR3 has 11 amino acids. CDR3 region: CTSRRTGELFF. The CDR3 DNA sequence: TGCACCAGCAGACGAACCGGGGAGCTGTTTTTT.

V usage is TRBV6-5 and J usage is TRBJ2-3; 9 positions agree with TRBD1. Trimming at V came to 1 base and at J to 5 bases, leaving 7 bases not matched to a gene. CDR3 length: 16 residues. Looked up from germline, CDR1 is MNHEY and CDR2 is SVGAGI. The CDR3 region is CASSYFEGQGGDTQYF. As DNA, the CDR3 is TGTGCCAGCAGTTACTTTGAGGGACAGGGCGGAGATACGCAGTATTTT.

This clone showed up just once. The chain is built from TRBV5-1 and TRBJ2-7; 9 positions agree with TRBD2. The CDR3 consists of 17 residues. Losses at the gene ends were 4 bases for V and 2 bases for J; bases not matched to a gene: 13. CDR1 SGHRS and CDR2 YFSETQ come from the germline V gene. The CDR3 DNA reads as TGCGCCAGCAGCAGCCCTTCTAGCGGGAAACAGACCTACGAGCAGTACTTC. This codes for CASSSPSSGKQTYEQYF.

The chain uses TRBV10-2 and TRBJ2-7; D gene uncertain. Germline V CDR1 and CDR2: WSHSY, SAAADI. The CDR3 contains 15 residues. Trimming stripped 2 bases from V and 3 bases from J, with 14 bases between. This CDR3 reads CASSEGFLGIYEQYF. The CDR3 DNA sequence: TGCGCCAGCAGTGAGGGTTTCCTCGGAATCTACGAGCAGTACTTC.

The chain joins TRBV11-3 to TRBJ2-1; maybe TRBD2 (6 bases). Germline V gene lookup returns CDR1 SGHNT and CDR2 YENEEA. V was pared by 3 bases and J by 3 bases, with 18 bases between. CDR3 size: 17 residues. CDR3: CASSLRGRDSNYNEQFF. The CDR3 DNA sequence: TGTGCCAGCAGCTTGAGGGGTAGGGACTCTAACTACAATGAGCAGTTCTTC. Complete variable domain (other parts from reference TRBV11-3 and TRBJ2-1): EAGVVQSPRYKIIEKKQPVAFWCNPISGHNTLYWYLQNLGQGPELLIRYENEEAVDDSQLPKDRFSAERLKGVDSTLKIQPAELGDSAVYLCASSLRGRDSNYNEQFFGPGTRLTVL.

In this sample, this clone turned up a few times. The rearrangement links TRBV19 to TRBJ1-3, with D uncertain. V shed 10 bases and J shed 0 bases, with 16 bases lying between them. Germline CDR1 reads LNHDA; CDR2 reads SQIVND (reference sequence). This CDR3 contains 15 residues. For the CDR3, the DNA is TGTGCCACTAAAACTTCTCCGAGCTCTGGAAACACCATATATTTT. Protein: CATKTSPSSGNTIYF.

The V call is TRBV9, the J call TRBJ2-5; no reliable D call. V was shortened by 3 bases and J by 1 base, with 7 bases between the two germline ends. This CDR3 spans 13 amino acids. The germline gives CDR1 SGDLS, CDR2 YYNGEE. CDR3 amino acids: CASSAAAQETQYF. The CDR3 DNA is TGTGCCAGCAGCGCCGCGGCCCAAGAGACCCAGTACTTC.

The chain has TRBV10-3 and TRBJ1-1; D possibly corresponds to TRBD1 (5 bases). The CDR3 is 13 amino acids. CDR1 ENHRY and CDR2 SYGVKD come from the germline V gene. V lost 7 bases and J lost 1, with 10 bases in between. CDR3 amino acids: CAIMGPQNTEAFF. CDR3 in DNA: TGTGCCATCATGGGACCTCAGAACACTGAAGCTTTCTTT.

The chain recombines TRBV5-1 with TRBJ2-3, with D tentatively TRBD2 (6 bases). The germline V and J ends were trimmed by 4 bases and 0 bases, with 9 bases remaining between them. The CDR3 covers 14 residues. The germline V gene encodes CDR1 SGHRS and CDR2 YFSETQ. The DNA for the CDR3 is TGCGCCAGCAGCCGGGAGAGAAGCACAGATACGCAGTATTTT. It encodes CASSRERSTDTQYF.

V usage is TRBV6-5 and J usage is TRBJ1-1; D gene unclear. This CDR3 is built from 11 residues. Trimming took off 2 bases at V and 3 bases at J, with 1 base between the two ends. Germline V CDR1 and CDR2: MNHEY, SVGAGI. The CDR3 is CASSYHTEAFF. The CDR3 nucleotides are TGTGCCAGCAGTTACCACACTGAAGCTTTCTTT.

The J gene is TRBJ1-3, the V gene TRBV2; no clear D gene. Trimming cost V 6 bases and J 1 base, with 10 bases left between them. Germline V gene lookup returns CDR1 SNHLY and CDR2 FYNNEI. The CDR3 length is 14 residues. As DNA, the CDR3 is TGTGCCAGCAGCCCCAAGGTTTCTGGAAACACCATATATTTT. It is translated as CASSPKVSGNTIYF.

V gene TRBV2 combines with J gene TRBJ2-2, with 9 bases lining up with TRBD2. The length of the CDR3 is 17 residues. The trim removed 5 bases at V and 5 bases at J, leaving 12 bases unmatched. Germline CDR1 is SNHLY and CDR2 is FYNNEI. CDR3 loop: CASSIRGLAGATGELFF. CDR3 DNA sequence: TGTGCCAGCAGTATAAGGGGATTAGCGGGAGCGACCGGGGAGCTGTTTTTT. Combining the CDR3 with reference TRBV2 and TRBJ2-2 gives the whole variable domain EPEVTQTPSHQVTQMGQEVILRCVPISNHLYFYWYRQILGQKVEFLVSFYNNEISEKSEIFDDQFSVERPDGSNFTLKIRSTKLEDSAMYFCASSIRGLAGATGELFFGEGSRLTVL.

The gene calls are TRBV11-2 and TRBJ2-7; the D call may be TRBD1 or TRBD2 (5 bases each). CDR3 length: 18 amino acids. CDR1 is SGHAT, CDR2 FQNNGV, per germline. Trimming left V 1 base short and J 0 bases short, with 19 bases between. Written as DNA, the CDR3 is TGTGCCAGCAGCTTAGCACCTCTAGGGACGTACGGCTCCTACGAGCAGTACTTC. Translated, it gives CASSLAPLGTYGSYEQYF.

This chain joins TRBV7-8 and TRBJ1-2, with 7 nucleotides matching TRBD1. The germline gives CDR1 SGHVS, CDR2 FQNEAQ. V dropped 0 bases and J dropped 7; count of bases not matched to a gene: 8. The CDR3 contains 15 residues. For the CDR3, the DNA is TGTGCCAGCAGCTTAGCCGGGAGGGGGCTCGGTGGCTACACCTTC. Amino acid sequence: CASSLAGRGLGGYTF.

This chain connects TRBV11-2 to TRBJ1-1; D ambiguous. Deletions cut 5 bases from V and 7 bases from J, with 17 bases between. The CDR3 totals 14 residues. Germline V lookup: CDR1 SGHAT, CDR2 FQNNGV. CDR3 region: CASSLRTGGGEAFF. The CDR3 DNA reads as TGTGCCAGCAGCCTAAGGACGGGAGGAGGTGAAGCTTTCTTT.

The chain recombines TRBV2 with TRBJ2-1; D unresolved. V lost 5 bases, J lost 9 bases, and 14 bases lay in between. The length of the CDR3 is 13 residues. Germline CDR1 SNHLY, CDR2 FYNNEI. The CDR3 bases are TGTGCCAGCAGTACTCTAGTGTTTTCTGAGCAGTTCTTC. Protein: CASSTLVFSEQFF.

This chain links TRBV18 with TRBJ1-1; 7 positions match TRBD1. The junction had 5 bases not matched to a gene; V was cut back by 1 base and J by 0 bases. This CDR3 is built from 16 residues. Looked up from germline, CDR1 is KGHSH and CDR2 is LQKENI. CDR3 bases: TGTGCCAGCTCACCACGGGCGACAGGGATGAACACTGAAGCTTTCTTT. This gives the protein CASSPRATGMNTEAFF.

This rearrangement joins TRBV28 to TRBJ2-1; D is ambiguous. The CDR3 consists of 13 residues. CDR1 and CDR2 from the germline V gene are MDHEN and SYDVKM. V lost 5 bases and J lost 3, with 8 bases in between. CDR3 protein: CASSTNSYNEQFF. The CDR3 DNA reads as TGTGCCAGCAGTACCAACAGCTACAATGAGCAGTTCTTC.

The chain joins TRBV11-2 to TRBJ2-2; no clear D. Germline CDR1 is SGHAT and CDR2 is FQNNGV. The ends were cut back, 1 base at V and 5 bases at J, with 8 bases in the middle. The CDR3 has 14 amino acids. DNA of the CDR3: TGTGCCAGCAGCTTAGTGAGGCAGACCGGGGAGCTGTTTTTT. Amino acids: CASSLVRQTGELFF.

The chain links TRBV7-9 to TRBJ1-1; 7 bases agree with TRBD1. Germline V lookup: CDR1 SEHNR, CDR2 FQNEAQ (reference sequence). The CDR3 extends over 13 amino acids. Trimming removed 10 bases from V and 4 bases from J; junction bases left unmatched: 9. CDR3 sequence reads: CATGLAGGTEAFF. CDR3 nucleotide sequence: TGTGCCACCGGATTAGCAGGGGGCACTGAAGCTTTCTTT.

The chain couples TRBV4-1 to TRBJ2-2; tentatively, D is TRBD2 (5 bases). The length of the CDR3 is 17 residues. Germline CDR1 MGHRA, CDR2 YSYEKL. V was pared by 1 base and J by 9 bases, with 21 bases between. The CDR3 DNA follows: TGCGCCAGCAGCCAAGTAGGAGCAAGCGGTAAATTCCGGGAGCTGTTTTTT. Amino acids: CASSQVGASGKFRELFF.

The chain uses TRBV9 and TRBJ2-1; the D call may be TRBD1 or TRBD2 (5 bases each). The ends were cut back, 4 bases at V and 1 base at J, with 15 bases in the middle. This CDR3 spans 16 amino acids. From germline, CDR1 is SGDLS and CDR2 YYNGEE. The CDR3 nucleotides read TGTGCCAGCAGCCCCCCCGGGACGGCGTCCTACAATGAGCAGTTCTTC. This gives the protein CASSPPGTASYNEQFF.